Following are 8 T cell receptor beta chains from one sample sequenced in a study of immune heterogeneity within non-small cell lung tumors. The authors used around 0.55 ug of bulk tumor genomic DNA per sample as template. Biopsies that were spaced far apart were taken, several per primary tumor, during surgery. The study enrolled patients with untreated, newly diagnosed non-small cell lung cancer who underwent curative surgery. TCR beta CDR3 regions came from multiplex PCR with 32 forward V and 13 reverse J primers. TCRdb fed the multiplex PCR reads into MiXCR, producing one record per CDR3 protein. The sample lists roughly 11,000 distinct CDR3 sequences; around 30% were seen once. The specimen sequenced was lung tumor tissue. Source of these receptors: a woman aged 45-60 years with non-small cell lung cancer.

The gene calls are TRBV10-3 and TRBJ2-1; 11 positions agree with TRBD2. There are 15 residues in the CDR3. Germline V lookup: CDR1 ENHRY, CDR2 SYGVKD. J gave up 6 bases and V 2 bases, and 3 bases lay outside the gene matches. The CDR3 coding sequence is TGTGCCATCAGTGAGGGTAGCGGGAGGGTCAATGAGCAGTTCTTC. Translation gives CAISEGSGRVNEQFF.

This clonotype was seen more than once but under ten times. CDR3 coding DNA: TGTGCCAGCAGCACCCAAAGGAACACTGAAGCTTTCTTT. As protein: CASSTQRNTEAFF. The chain couples TRBV9 to TRBJ1-1, with unresolved D. Germline assignment: CDR1 SGDLS and CDR2 YYNGEE. This CDR3 comprises 13 residues. Trimming shortened V by 4 bases and J by 1 base, and 8 bases separated the two germline ends.

This clonotype is medium-sized. The chain joins TRBV18 to TRBJ2-1; D not resolved. The CDR3 is made up of 13 amino acids. Germline V gives CDR1 KGHSH, CDR2 LQKENI. V gave up 3 bases and J gave up 14 bases, with 17 bases separating them. CDR3 protein: CASSPQTGDTKFF. CDR3 bases: TGTGCCAGCTCACCGCAAACCGGAGACACAAAGTTCTTC. Full variable domain (remainder filled in from reference TRBV18 and TRBJ2-1): NAGVMQNPRHLVRRRGQEARLRCSPMKGHSHVYWYRQLPEEGLKFMVYLQKENIIDESGMPKERFSAEFPKEGPSILRIQQVVRGDSAAYFCASSPQTGDTKFFGPGTRLTVL.

This clonotype was observed many times. The chain employs TRBV20-1 and TRBJ1-1, with TRBD1 matching over 7 bases. CDR1 is DFQATT, CDR2 SNEGSKA, per germline (reference sequence). The CDR3 is 16 amino acids. V dropped 5 bases and J dropped 1; count of bases not matched to a gene: 13. The CDR3 loop is CSARTLIDRANTEAFF. CDR3 bases: TGCAGTGCTCGCACCTTGATCGACAGGGCGAACACTGAAGCTTTCTTT.

Here the CDR3 reads CASSSPSKREKLFF. The CDR3 bases are TGTGCCAGCTCATCTCCGTCTAAGAGGGAAAAACTGTTTTTT. The chain recombines TRBV18 with TRBJ1-4; D is unresolved. Trimming left V 5 bases short and J 8 bases short, with 15 bases between. Germline V gene sequence: CDR1 KGHSH, CDR2 LQKENI. CDR3 size: 14 residues.

This chain links TRBV5-6 with TRBJ2-7; unclear D gene. The CDR3 contains 15 residues. Between the trimmed V and J ends, which lost 3 bases and 5 bases, there was a span of 18 bases. The germline V gene encodes CDR1 SGHDT and CDR2 YYEEEE. The DNA for the CDR3 is TGTGCCAGCAGCTACCGGGCCGGATACAACAACGAGCAGTACTTC. It encodes CASSYRAGYNNEQYF. The whole variable domain, filled in from reference TRBV5-6 and TRBJ2-7, reads DAGVTQSPTHLIKTRGQQVTLRCSPKSGHDTVSWYQQALGQGPQFIFQYYEEEERQRGNFPDRFSGHQFPNYSSELNVNALLLGDSALYLCASSYRAGYNNEQYFGPGTRLTVT.

CDR3 coding DNA: TGCGCCAGCAGCCAAGATTACGGGTTAGACTATGGCTACACCTTC. Its translation is CASSQDYGLDYGYTF. V and J are TRBV4-1 and TRBJ1-2; D is uncertain. Deletions cut 0 bases from V and 3 bases from J, with 11 bases between. This CDR3 spans 15 amino acids. Germline V gene sequence: CDR1 MGHRA, CDR2 YSYEKL.

In its sample, this clonotype was seen a few times. The chain employs TRBV4-1 and TRBJ1-5, with D perhaps TRBD1 (5 bases). V lost 1 base to trimming and J lost 4 bases, with 17 bases between them. This CDR3 comprises 17 residues. Per germline, CDR1 MGHRA and CDR2 YSYEKL. The CDR3 DNA sequence: TGCGCCAGCAGCCAAGGGTGGCAGGCCAACAGGAATCAGCCCCAGCATTTT. This encodes CASSQGWQANRNQPQHF.